The 22 T cell receptor beta chains below were found in one sample sequenced in a study of post-analysis software for immune sequencing data (dated by TCRdb to the mid-2010s). The method was PCR. Sequencing relied on an Illumina HiSeq 2500. To reduce PCR and sequencing biases, unique molecular identifiers were built into the TCR beta cDNA libraries. TCRdb handled the public reads itself, with Q25 trimming in fastp and clone calling in MiXCR, and kept productive beta chains. When rows share a CDR3 protein, they turn into one entry using the most common DNA and genes. For this sample there are approximately 730,000 distinct CDR3 sequences; 25% to 30% appear just once. The top ten clones comprise roughly 0.54% of the sample. Antigens for these TCRs are unknown. Summary of the overall study and its limitations: Significantly higher frequencies in patients than in controls were found for several TRBV segments, including TRBV5-6, TRBV5-1 and TRBV20-1.

The sample was blood. Receptor source: a girl under 18 with multiple sclerosis.

This rearrangement joins TRBV12-3 or TRBV12-4 to TRBJ2-1; TRBD2 aligns across 13 bases. CDR3 size: 17 residues. The V and J ends lost 5 bases and 8 bases, in that order; junction bases with no gene match: 12. The CDR3 nucleotides read TGTGCCAGCAGTCCCCAACGACTAGCGGGAGGAATCGATGAGCAGTTCTTC. It yields the protein CASSPQRLAGGIDEQFF.

The table lists this clonotype with a few counts. The chain has TRBV10-1 and TRBJ2-4, with TRBD2 matching 8 bases. Germline CDR1 and CDR2: WNHNN and SYGVQD (reference sequence). CDR3 length: 15 residues. Trimming took 4 bases from V and 1 from J; bases not matched to a gene: 3. The CDR3 is CASSAGGEAKNIQYF. The CDR3 DNA reads TGCGCCAGCAGTGCCGGGGGGGAGGCCAAAAACATTCAGTACTTC.

This clonotype was detected ten times or more. The chain couples TRBV6-6 to TRBJ2-6; the D gene is possibly TRBD1 (6 bases). Trimming took off 6 bases at V and 0 bases at J, with 9 bases between the two ends. CDR1 MNHNY and CDR2 SVGAGI come from the germline V gene (reference sequence). This CDR3 comprises 15 residues. CDR3 loop: CASRDSGSGANVLTF. The DNA for the CDR3 is TGTGCCAGCAGGGACAGCGGCTCTGGGGCCAACGTCCTGACTTTC.

The V and J genes are TRBV28 and TRBJ2-4, with TRBD1 matching over 9 bases. Germline values: CDR1 MDHEN, CDR2 SYDVKM. There are 14 residues in the CDR3. V lost 5 bases to trimming and J lost 6 bases; unmatched junction nucleotides: 5. This chain's CDR3 is CASSPRQGGNIQYF. CDR3 bases: TGTGCCAGCAGTCCCCGACAGGGGGGAAACATTCAGTACTTC. Full variable domain (remainder filled in from reference TRBV28 and TRBJ2-4): DVKVTQSSRYLVKRTGEKVFLECVQDMDHENMFWYRQDPGLGLRLIYFSYDVKMKEKGDIPEGYSVSREKKERFSLILESASTNQTSMYLCASSPRQGGNIQYFGAGTRLSVL.

The chain combines TRBV6-2 or TRBV6-3 with TRBJ2-7; 9 nucleotides align to TRBD1. Unmatched junction bases numbered 7, after V lost 7 bases and J lost 3 bases. The CDR3 has 14 amino acids. Germline assignment: CDR1 MNHEY and CDR2 SVGEGT. In DNA form, the CDR3 reads TGTGCCAGCATACCCCGGGACAGGGTCTACGAGCAGTACTTC. It yields the protein CASIPRDRVYEQYF.

The chain employs TRBV20-1 and TRBJ2-3; D is unresolved. Trimming removed 1 base at V and 4 bases at J, with 12 bases between. Per germline, CDR1 DFQATT and CDR2 SNEGSKA (reference sequence). This CDR3 contains 14 residues. CDR3 residues: CSARVFLLSDTQYF. The DNA for the CDR3 is TGCAGTGCTAGAGTCTTCCTACTATCAGATACGCAGTATTTT.

The CDR3 protein is CASSFRQGSPTEAFF. In DNA form, the CDR3 reads TGTGCCAGCAGTTTTCGACAGGGAAGTCCCACTGAAGCTTTCTTT. The chain couples TRBV12-3 or TRBV12-4 to TRBJ1-1, with TRBD1 identical over 7 bases. The trim removed 3 bases at V and 4 bases at J, leaving 8 bases unmatched. This CDR3 is 15 amino acids long.

This sequence joins TRBV7-9 and TRBJ1-1, with TRBD1 matching 7 bases. CDR1 is SEHNR, CDR2 FQNEAQ, per germline (reference sequence). The CDR3 sequence is 15 residues long. J gave up 3 bases and V 3 bases, and 7 bases lay outside the gene matches. The DNA for the CDR3 is TGTGCCAGCAGCTTCCCGACAGGGCTTGACACTGAAGCTTTCTTT. Translated, it gives CASSFPTGLDTEAFF.

V and J are TRBV6-5 and TRBJ2-3; 10 bases agree with TRBD2. V gave up 7 bases and J gave up 4 bases; unmatched junction bases: 8. The CDR3 is 15 residues long. Germline V lookup: CDR1 MNHEY, CDR2 SVGAGI. The CDR3 here is CASNSSGTSADTQYF. For the CDR3, the DNA is TGTGCCAGCAACTCCTCGGGGACTAGCGCAGATACGCAGTATTTT.

The chain recombines TRBV5-1 with TRBJ2-1; possible D gene TRBD2, 6 bases. The CDR3 is made up of 16 amino acids. CDR1 is SGHRS, CDR2 YFSETQ, per germline. V was cut by 1 base and J by 5 bases, with 16 bases left in between. This chain's CDR3 is CASSLNPLARHNEQFF. The CDR3 region has the DNA TGCGCCAGCAGCTTGAATCCACTAGCTAGGCACAATGAGCAGTTCTTC.

In its sample, this clonotype was seen a few times. The chain carries TRBV2 and TRBJ2-1; D is possibly TRBD1 (6 bases). The V end lost 0 bases, the J end lost 2 bases, and 11 bases lay between the germline ends. This CDR3 is built from 16 residues. Germline CDR1 is SNHLY and CDR2 is FYNNEI. In nucleotides, the CDR3 is TGTGCCAGCAGTGAAGCGCGGTCAGGGGCCTACAATGAGCAGTTCTTC. Amino acid sequence: CASSEARSGAYNEQFF.

This clonotype was found a few times. V gene TRBV9 combines with J gene TRBJ2-7; 15 bases agree with TRBD2. CDR3 length equals 18 residues. V shed 4 bases and J 0 bases; nucleotides not matched to a gene: 8. The germline gives CDR1 SGDLS, CDR2 YYNGEE. The CDR3 region has the DNA TGTGCCAGCAGCCCCGCGGGACTAGCGGGGGGTAGCTCCTACGAGCAGTACTTC. Encoded protein: CASSPAGLAGGSSYEQYF.

The chain employs TRBV20-1 and TRBJ1-6; D call uncertain. The V gene lost 0 bases and the J gene lost 3 bases, with 6 bases spanning the gap. CDR3 length equals 14 residues. The germline CDR1 and CDR2 sequences are DFQATT and SNEGSKA (reference sequence). This CDR3 is CSARETVYNSPLHF. The CDR3 DNA reads as TGCAGTGCTAGAGAGACGGTCTATAATTCACCCCTCCACTTT.

The chain uses TRBV7-2 and TRBJ1-2, with D possibly being TRBD1 (5 bases). Trimming stripped 4 bases from V and 4 bases from J, with 10 bases between. The CDR3 contains 13 residues. Per the germline V gene, CDR1 is SGHTA and CDR2 is FQGNSA. CDR3 nucleotide sequence: TGTGCCAGCAGCTGGGGGTTGGGCTATGGCTACACCTTC. Amino acid sequence: CASSWGLGYGYTF. The entire variable domain, with the rest obtained from reference TRBV7-2 and TRBJ1-2, is as follows: GAGVSQSPSNKVTEKGKDVELRCDPISGHTALYWYRQSLGQGLEFLIYFQGNSAPDKSGLPSDRFSAERTGGSVSTLTIQRTQQEDSAVYLCASSWGLGYGYTFGSGTRLTVV.

This clonotype appeared a single time. A much larger clone sits a single nucleotide away, making a read error possible. The chain has TRBV12-3 or TRBV12-4 and TRBJ2-5; no clear D gene. This CDR3 region has 13 residues. CDR3 sequence reads: CAGSQTSQETQYF. The CDR3 bases are TGTGCCGGCAGCCAAACCTCCCAAGAGACCCAGTACTTC.

This clonotype was recorded many times. CDR3 loop: CASSYSASPGTDTQYF. The CDR3 DNA follows: TGTGCCAGCAGTTACTCGGCCTCCCCGGGCACAGATACGCAGTATTTT. The rearrangement uses TRBV6-5 and TRBJ2-3; D is ambiguous. V gave up 0 bases and J gave up 1 base, with 11 bases separating them. This CDR3 region has 16 residues. Germline CDR1 is MNHEY and CDR2 is SVGAGI.

The chain is built from TRBV9 and TRBJ2-1, with 8 bases lining up with TRBD2. CDR3 size: 12 residues. Germline trimming cut 8 bases from V and 2 bases from J; bases unmatched to any gene: 0. Looked up from germline, CDR1 is SGDLS and CDR2 is YYNGEE. The CDR3: CARGLAYNEQFF. The CDR3 DNA follows: TGTGCCAGGGGACTAGCCTACAATGAGCAGTTCTTC.

This clonotype showed up just once. V and J are TRBV11-2 and TRBJ1-6; D is uncertain. The CDR3 loop spans 14 amino acids. Trimming cost V 2 bases and J 8 bases, with 10 bases left between them. Per the germline V gene, CDR1 is SGHAT and CDR2 is FQNNGV. CDR3 residues: CASSLWGYDSPLHF. CDR3 sequence (DNA): TGTGCCAGCAGCTTATGGGGTTACGATTCACCCCTCCACTTT. Combining the CDR3 with reference TRBV11-2 and TRBJ1-6 gives the whole variable domain EAGVAQSPRYKIIEKRQSVAFWCNPISGHATLYWYQQILGQGPKLLIQFQNNGVVDDSQLPKDRFSAERLKGVDSTLKIQPAKLEDSAVYLCASSLWGYDSPLHFGNGTRLTVT.

This clonotype has more than one count but fewer than ten. The rearrangement joins TRBV3-1 to TRBJ2-1; D is unclear. This CDR3 has 15 residues. The V gene's germline CDR1 is LGHDT and CDR2 YNNKEL (reference sequence). Trimming removed 6 bases from V and 6 bases from J, with 18 bases in between. For the CDR3, the DNA is TGTGCCAGCAGTTTGCGCCGGACGAAGTTCAATGAGCAGTTCTTC. Protein: CASSLRRTKFNEQFF.

The rearrangement uses TRBV7-8 and TRBJ2-1, with D maybe TRBD1 (6 bases). Germline V gene sequence: CDR1 SGHVS, CDR2 FQNEAQ. V shed 5 bases and J shed 6 bases, with 17 bases lying between them. The CDR3 runs 15 residues. CDR3 nucleotides: TGTGCCAGCAGCCCCCGCAGGGGCGGTTTCAATGAGCAGTTCTTC. Translated: CASSPRRGGFNEQFF. The full variable domain, with the rest looked up from reference TRBV7-8 and TRBJ2-1, is GAGVSQSPRYKVAKRGQDVALRCDPISGHVSLFWYQQALGQGPEFLTYFQNEAQLDKSGLPSDRFFAERPEGSVSTLKIQRTQQEDSAVYLCASSPRRGGFNEQFFGPGTRLTVL.

This chain uses TRBV7-9 with TRBJ2-1; perhaps TRBD1 as D (5 bases). The V and J ends lost 5 bases and 4 bases respectively, with 9 bases between them. CDR1 is SEHNR, CDR2 FQNEAQ, per germline (reference sequence). The CDR3 extends over 13 amino acids. The CDR3 protein is CASSPRQYNEQFF. The CDR3 DNA reads TGTGCCAGCAGCCCCAGACAGTACAATGAGCAGTTCTTC.

This chain links TRBV15 with TRBJ2-3, with 7 bases fitting TRBD2. The germline V gene encodes CDR1 LNHNV and CDR2 YYDKDF (reference sequence). V trimming: 8 bases; J trimming: 10 bases; junction bases outside the gene matches: 12. The CDR3 spans 13 residues. The CDR3, as DNA: TGTGCCACCGGGGTGATAGCGGGTGTGTCGCAGTATTTT. It specifies CATGVIAGVSQYF.